These 22 T cell receptor beta chains originate from one sample sequenced in a study of blood T cell repertoires in COVID-19. Repertoires were generated with immunoSEQ multiplex PCR, while TCRdb's copy carries only in-frame clones and drops some. This sample has about 140,000 clones, with 75% to 85% found just once. The sample taken for sequencing was peripheral blood. These receptors all stem from a man aged 45-60 years with acute or convalescent COVID-19.

The CDR3 sequence is CASSEATGRQETQYF. In DNA, the CDR3 is TGTGCCAGCAGTGAAGCAACAGGGCGCCAAGAGACCCAGTACTTC. This rearrangement joins TRBV6-1 to TRBJ2-5; D perhaps matches TRBD1 (6 bases). CDR3 length: 15 amino acids. In germline, CDR1 is MNHNS, CDR2 SASEGT. Trimming took 0 bases from V and 1 from J, leaving 9 bases between them.

This chain uses TRBV7-9 with TRBJ1-4, with a possible D match to TRBD1 (6 bases). V gave up 5 bases and J gave up 8 bases, with 18 bases separating them. The germline V gene has CDR1 SEHNR and CDR2 FQNEAQ (reference sequence). The CDR3 loop spans 15 amino acids. Here the CDR3 DNA reads TGTGCCAGCAGCCCCTGGGGGCGCGATAGGGAAAAACTGTTTTTT. The encoded protein is CASSPWGRDREKLFF.

CDR3 nucleotides: TGTGCCAGCAGCTTGGGCCCGAACCCTAACTCTGGAAACACCATATATTTT. Its protein product is CASSLGPNPNSGNTIYF. The chain carries TRBV5-6 and TRBJ1-3; D remains unclear. In germline, CDR1 is SGHDT, CDR2 YYEEEE. With 0 bases removed from V and 0 bases from J, the gap between germline ends came to 13 bases. This CDR3 region has 17 residues. Filled out from reference TRBV5-6 and TRBJ1-3, the complete variable domain reads DAGVTQSPTHLIKTRGQQVTLRCSPKSGHDTVSWYQQALGQGPQFIFQYYEEEERQRGNFPDRFSGHQFPNYSSELNVNALLLGDSALYLCASSLGPNPNSGNTIYFGEGSWLTVV.

This chain joins TRBV18 and TRBJ2-7; TRBD2 matches at 7 bases. Looked up from germline, CDR1 is KGHSH and CDR2 is LQKENI. This CDR3 spans 18 amino acids. Unmatched junction bases numbered 19, after V lost 5 bases and J lost 3 bases. The CDR3 DNA follows: TGTGCCAGCTCAGCCTCACGGTCTGGCGGGAGTCCCATCTACGAGCAGTACTTC. Its protein product is CASSASRSGGSPIYEQYF.

The CDR3 nucleotides are TGCGCCAGCAGCCAAGGCCGGCAGGGCCGGGCGGAAGCTTTCTTT. It yields the protein CASSQGRQGRAEAFF. V is TRBV4-1 and J is TRBJ1-1; perhaps TRBD1 as D (5 bases). CDR3 size: 15 residues. Germline CDR1 and CDR2: MGHRA and YSYEKL. V shed 1 base and J shed 8 bases, with 17 bases lying between them.

The chain links TRBV6-5 to TRBJ1-2; the D gene is possibly TRBD1 (6 bases). The CDR3 covers 15 residues. In germline, CDR1 is MNHEY, CDR2 SVGAGI. Trimming removed 6 bases at V and 0 bases at J, with 14 bases between. CDR3 sequence (DNA): TGTGCCAGCAGCAACCGTAGGGGGACTAACTATGGCTACACCTTC. Its protein is CASSNRRGTNYGYTF.

J is TRBJ1-4 and V is TRBV5-1; 7 nucleotides agree with TRBD1. The CDR3 runs to 16 residues. Germline CDR1 reads SGHRS; CDR2 reads YFSETQ. With V trimmed by 2 bases and J by 8 bases, 12 bases remained unmatched. CDR3 coding DNA: TGCGCCAGCAGCTTAGCAACCCAGGGGGTAGAAGAAAAACTGTTTTTT. Residues: CASSLATQGVEEKLFF.

This rearrangement joins TRBV2 to TRBJ2-6, with 9 nucleotides matching TRBD1. Trimming at V came to 10 bases and at J to 2 bases, leaving 6 bases not matched to a gene. Germline assignment: CDR1 SNHLY and CDR2 FYNNEI. The CDR3 length is 15 residues. The CDR3 sequence: CANRDREAGANVLTF. The CDR3 DNA follows: TGTGCCAACCGGGACAGGGAGGCTGGGGCCAACGTCCTGACTTTC.

In the case of this clone: The same CDR3 arises from other DNA sequences in this sample as well. The rearrangement uses TRBV6-5 and TRBJ2-5; maybe TRBD1 (6 bases). CDR1 is MNHEY and CDR2 is SVGAGI in the germline V gene. V was cut by 4 bases and J by 1 base, with 7 bases left in between. The CDR3 is 13 residues long. This CDR3 reads CASSFRGQETQYF. CDR3 in DNA: TGTGCCAGCAGTTTCAGGGGCCAAGAGACCCAGTACTTC.

J is TRBJ1-2 and V is TRBV28; no reliable D call. Trimming took off 3 bases at V and 5 bases at J, with 7 bases between the two ends. Germline CDR1 and CDR2: MDHEN and SYDVKM. This CDR3 contains 12 residues. CDR3 region: CASSFEGYGYTF. CDR3 nucleotides: TGTGCCAGCAGTTTTGAGGGTTATGGCTACACCTTC.

The V and J genes are TRBV6-6 and TRBJ1-5, with 7 bases identical to TRBD1. Germline V gives CDR1 MNHNY, CDR2 SVGAGI (reference sequence). The CDR3 is made up of 14 amino acids. J lost 3 bases, V lost 6 bases, and 5 bases had no gene match. The CDR3 DNA reads as TGTGCCAGCAGAGAAGACAGGGCCAATCAGCCCCAGCATTTT. This encodes CASREDRANQPQHF.

This clone was found a few times. The J gene is TRBJ1-5, the V gene TRBV19; D is unresolved. This CDR3 region has 19 residues. The germline V gene has CDR1 LNHDA and CDR2 SQIVND (reference sequence). The V and J ends lost 4 bases and 0 bases respectively, with 22 bases between them. The CDR3 loop is CASSTLSRGGINSNQPQHF. For the CDR3, the DNA is TGTGCCAGTAGTACACTCTCACGTGGCGGAATCAATAGCAATCAGCCCCAGCATTTT.

The rearrangement links TRBV29-1 to TRBJ1-2, with D tentatively TRBD1 (5 bases). Per the germline V gene, CDR1 is SQVTM and CDR2 is ANQGSEA. Between the trimmed V and J ends, which lost 6 bases and 5 bases, there was a span of 16 bases. The CDR3 runs to 13 residues. Here the CDR3 DNA reads TGCAGCGTCGATTACGCGGGGGGGTATGGCTACACCTTC. Protein product: CSVDYAGGYGYTF.

The chain recombines TRBV5-1 with TRBJ1-4; D gene unclear. The length of the CDR3 is 16 residues. Germline V CDR1 and CDR2: SGHRS, YFSETQ. Between the trimmed V and J ends, which lost 3 bases and 6 bases, there was a span of 18 bases. CDR3 nucleotide sequence: TGCGCCAGCAGCTCTGGTTTCGGCCTTCGGGATGAAAAACTGTTTTTT. Translation: CASSSGFGLRDEKLFF.

This CDR3 is CASSLRQGARAFF. The CDR3 region has the DNA TGTGCCAGCAGCTTACGGCAGGGGGCTCGTGCTTTCTTT. The chain links TRBV7-9 to TRBJ1-1, with 8 bases matching TRBD1. The CDR3 covers 13 residues. The germline gives CDR1 SEHNR, CDR2 FQNEAQ (reference sequence). Trimming at V came to 2 bases and at J to 11 bases, leaving 7 bases not matched to a gene.

The chain has TRBV5-1 and TRBJ2-7; D is ambiguous. V was shortened by 2 bases and J by 3 bases, with 9 bases between the two germline ends. The CDR3 is made up of 13 amino acids. Germline V CDR1 and CDR2: SGHRS, YFSETQ. CDR3 amino acids: CASSLGLGYEQYF. The CDR3 coding sequence is TGCGCCAGCAGCTTAGGCCTAGGCTACGAGCAGTACTTC.

In this sample, this clone turned up a few times. The V and J genes are TRBV5-1 and TRBJ1-5, with D hard to call. The ends were cut back, 3 bases at V and 8 bases at J, with 18 bases in the middle. The CDR3 is 15 residues long. Germline V gene sequence: CDR1 SGHRS, CDR2 YFSETQ. The CDR3, as DNA: TGCGCCAGCAGCTCAAGCGGGCGGACTGAGGAGCCCCAGCATTTT. This sequence encodes CASSSSGRTEEPQHF.

The chain is built from TRBV11-2 and TRBJ1-6; no reliable D call. Germline assignment: CDR1 SGHAT and CDR2 FQNNGV. The CDR3 has 11 residues. The V end lost 5 bases, the J end lost 6 bases, and 2 bases lay between the germline ends. CDR3 sequence reads: CASSLNSPLHF. CDR3 DNA sequence: TGTGCCAGCAGCCTTAATTCACCCCTCCACTTT.

This chain connects TRBV2 to TRBJ1-5; 8 nucleotides align to TRBD1. V lost 6 bases to trimming and J lost 5 bases; unmatched junction nucleotides: 6. The CDR3 totals 14 residues. Germline V gene sequence: CDR1 SNHLY, CDR2 FYNNEI. CDR3 DNA sequence: TGTGCCAGCAGCCAGGGGGCGTTCGATCAGCCCCAGCATTTT. This sequence encodes CASSQGAFDQPQHF. Drawing the rest from reference TRBV2 and TRBJ1-5, the complete variable domain is EPEVTQTPSHQVTQMGQEVILRCVPISNHLYFYWYRQILGQKVEFLVSFYNNEISEKSEIFDDQFSVERPDGSNFTLKIRSTKLEDSAMYFCASSQGAFDQPQHFGDGTRLSIL.

V gene TRBV5-1 combines with J gene TRBJ2-1; 8 positions agree with TRBD2. The germline V gene encodes CDR1 SGHRS and CDR2 YFSETQ. The CDR3 is made up of 15 amino acids. With 2 bases clipped from V and 5 bases from J, the junction kept 6 bases outside the gene matches. For the CDR3, the DNA is TGCGCCAGCAGCTTTCAAGCGGGGGTGAACAATGAGCAGTTCTTC. It codes for CASSFQAGVNNEQFF.

The gene calls are TRBV19 and TRBJ2-2; maybe TRBD1 (6 bases). V was shortened by 4 bases and J by 5 bases, with 11 bases between the two germline ends. Germline V CDR1 and CDR2: LNHDA, SQIVND (reference sequence). The CDR3 loop spans 14 amino acids. The CDR3 DNA sequence: TGTGCCAGTAGTAGGAAACAGGGAACCGGGGAGCTGTTTTTT. Protein: CASSRKQGTGELFF.

The V and J genes are TRBV5-4 and TRBJ1-1; D ambiguous. This CDR3 has 13 residues. Trimming left V 0 bases short and J 0 bases short, with 3 bases between. CDR1 is SGHNT, CDR2 YYREEE, per germline (reference sequence). The CDR3 sequence is CASSLALNTEAFF. In DNA, the CDR3 is TGTGCCAGCAGCTTGGCGTTGAACACTGAAGCTTTCTTT.